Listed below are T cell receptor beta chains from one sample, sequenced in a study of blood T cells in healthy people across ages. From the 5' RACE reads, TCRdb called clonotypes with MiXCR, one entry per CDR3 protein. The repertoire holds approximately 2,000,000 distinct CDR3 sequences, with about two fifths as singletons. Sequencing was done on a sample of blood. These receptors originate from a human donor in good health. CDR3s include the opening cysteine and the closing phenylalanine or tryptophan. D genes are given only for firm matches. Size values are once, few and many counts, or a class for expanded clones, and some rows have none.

CDR3 DNA: TGTGCCAGCTCAAACGGACAGGAGACCCAGTACTTC; CDR3 protein: CASSNGQETQYF; V gene: TRBV18; CDR3 length: 12; J gene: TRBJ2-5; D gene: NA; clone size: few
CDR3 DNA: TGTGCCAGCACCCTAGACAGGGGTTATTCCTACGAGCAGTACTTC; CDR3 protein: CASTLDRGYSYEQYF; V gene: TRBV2; CDR3 length: 15; J gene: TRBJ2-7; D gene: TRBD1; clone size: NA
CDR3 DNA: TGTGCCAGCAGGTGGGCGCTGGATGGGGCCAACGTCCTGACTTTC; CDR3 protein: CASRWALDGANVLTF; V gene: TRBV5-5; CDR3 length: 15; J gene: TRBJ2-6; D gene: NA; clone size: many
CDR3 DNA: TGCAGCGTTTCTAGGGAGAACACTGAAGCTTTCTTT; CDR3 protein: CSVSRENTEAFF; V gene: TRBV29-1; CDR3 length: 12; J gene: TRBJ1-1; D gene: NA; clone size: few
CDR3 DNA: TGCAGTGCTAGTTCCCCTAGGGGATTCGGCTACACCTTC; CDR3 protein: CSASSPRGFGYTF; V gene: TRBV20-1; CDR3 length: 13; J gene: TRBJ1-2; D gene: NA; clone size: NA
CDR3 DNA: TGCGCCAGCAGCCAAGATGCCCGTGAAAAACTGTTTTTT; CDR3 protein: CASSQDAREKLFF; V gene: TRBV4-3; CDR3 length: 13; J gene: TRBJ1-4; D gene: NA; clone size: NA
CDR3 DNA: TGCGCCAGCAGCCTCCGACAGGGCCGAAACGGGGAGCTGTTTTTT; CDR3 protein: CASSLRQGRNGELFF; V gene: TRBV5-1; CDR3 length: 15; J gene: TRBJ2-2; D gene: TRBD1; clone size: NA
CDR3 DNA: TGCAGCGCAACACAGGGAGGGGTCTATGGCTACACCTTC; CDR3 protein: CSATQGGVYGYTF; V gene: TRBV29-1; CDR3 length: 13; J gene: TRBJ1-2; D gene: NA; clone size: few
CDR3 DNA: TGTGCCAGCAGCCAAGACGGGCGGGATGAAAAACTGTTTTTT; CDR3 protein: CASSQDGRDEKLFF; V gene: TRBV3-1; CDR3 length: 14; J gene: TRBJ1-4; D gene: NA; clone size: few
CDR3 DNA: TGCGCCAGCGCACTATCTTCTGGGAACTATGGCTACACCTTC; CDR3 protein: CASALSSGNYGYTF; V gene: TRBV5-1; CDR3 length: 14; J gene: TRBJ1-2; D gene: NA; clone size: NA
CDR3 DNA: TGTGCCAGCAGTTTGTCGCCGCCACCCTACCAAGAGTCCCAGTACTTC; CDR3 protein: CASSLSPPPYQESQYF; V gene: TRBV6-6; CDR3 length: 16; J gene: TRBJ2-4; D gene: NA; clone size: NA
CDR3 DNA: TGCAGTGCTAGAGTAGGCTATGGGGAGACCCAGTACTTC; CDR3 protein: CSARVGYGETQYF; V gene: TRBV20-1; CDR3 length: 13; J gene: TRBJ2-5; D gene: NA; clone size: NA
CDR3 DNA: TGTGCCAGCAGTGCTCCAAGGACAGGGGGTAGGGAGACCCAGTACTTC; CDR3 protein: CASSAPRTGGRETQYF; V gene: TRBV12-3/TRBV12-4; CDR3 length: 16; J gene: TRBJ2-5; D gene: TRBD1; clone size: few
CDR3 DNA: TGTGCCAGCGGCAAATCCTCCACTCTGAACACTGAAGCTTTCTTT; CDR3 protein: CASGKSSTLNTEAFF; V gene: TRBV4-2; CDR3 length: 15; J gene: TRBJ1-1; D gene: NA; clone size: NA
CDR3 DNA: TGTGCCAGCAGCTTAAGGGAAGTGCAGCCCCAGCATTTT; CDR3 protein: CASSLREVQPQHF; V gene: TRBV5-5; CDR3 length: 13; J gene: TRBJ1-5; D gene: NA; clone size: NA
CDR3 DNA: TGTGCCAGTAGTGGGACGCTTAGCTCCTACGAGCAGTTCTTC; CDR3 protein: CASSGTLSSYEQFF; V gene: TRBV19; CDR3 length: 14; J gene: TRBJ2-1; D gene: NA; clone size: NA
CDR3 DNA: TGCGCCAGCAGCCAAGGCGATGGAGGGAATGCTGAAGCTTTCTTT; CDR3 protein: CASSQGDGGNAEAFF; V gene: TRBV4-1; CDR3 length: 15; J gene: TRBJ1-1; D gene: NA; clone size: NA
CDR3 DNA: TGTGCCAGCAGCTTGAGCGTGTTCGGGGAGCTGTTTTTT; CDR3 protein: CASSLSVFGELFF; V gene: TRBV7-9; CDR3 length: 13; J gene: TRBJ2-2; D gene: NA; clone size: NA
CDR3 DNA: TGCGCCAGCAGCCCAGGGGGGGTCTCCACCTCTAACGAGCAGTACTTC; CDR3 protein: CASSPGGVSTSNEQYF; V gene: TRBV5-1; CDR3 length: 16; J gene: TRBJ2-7; D gene: NA; clone size: few
CDR3 DNA: TGTGCCAGCAGCGGTTATAATAAGGGGAGCACTGAAGCTTTCTTT; CDR3 protein: CASSGYNKGSTEAFF; V gene: TRBV3-1; CDR3 length: 15; J gene: TRBJ1-1; D gene: NA; clone size: NA
CDR3 DNA: TGTGCCACCAAACAGGGGGTAGGCTATGGCTACACCTTC; CDR3 protein: CATKQGVGYGYTF; V gene: TRBV4-2; CDR3 length: 13; J gene: TRBJ1-2; D gene: TRBD1; clone size: NA
CDR3 DNA: TGTGCCAGCAGCCCTCGACACCAGAGCTCCTACGAGCAGTACTTC; CDR3 protein: CASSPRHQSSYEQYF; V gene: TRBV2; CDR3 length: 15; J gene: TRBJ2-7; D gene: NA; clone size: NA
CDR3 DNA: TGTGCCAGCAGGCCCGGGGTGGGACAACCGAGGGACGAGCAGTACTTC; CDR3 protein: CASRPGVGQPRDEQYF; V gene: TRBV6-2/TRBV6-3; CDR3 length: 16; J gene: TRBJ2-7; D gene: NA; clone size: NA
CDR3 DNA: TGTGCCAGCAGCCGTGAGGGACAGTACAATGAGCAGTTCTTC; CDR3 protein: CASSREGQYNEQFF; V gene: TRBV7-9; CDR3 length: 14; J gene: TRBJ2-1; D gene: TRBD1; clone size: few
CDR3 DNA: TGTGCCAGCAGCCAAGTGGAGGGACTGCTATGGGATACGCAGTATTTT; CDR3 protein: CASSQVEGLLWDTQYF; V gene: TRBV14; CDR3 length: 16; J gene: TRBJ2-3; D gene: NA; clone size: NA
CDR3 DNA: TGCGCCAGCAGCCAAGCTGCGACAGGGGCCACTGAAGCTTTCTTT; CDR3 protein: CASSQAATGATEAFF; V gene: TRBV4-3; CDR3 length: 15; J gene: TRBJ1-1; D gene: TRBD1; clone size: NA
CDR3 DNA: TGTGCCAGCAGCCAAGGGGCCGGGACAGGAGACTCTGGGGCCAACGTCCTGACTTTC; CDR3 protein: CASSQGAGTGDSGANVLTF; V gene: TRBV4-2; CDR3 length: 19; J gene: TRBJ2-6; D gene: TRBD1; clone size: few
CDR3 DNA: TGTGCCAGCAGCCGACTAGGGACAGGGCTTCAGGATGGCTACACCTTC; CDR3 protein: CASSRLGTGLQDGYTF; V gene: TRBV7-3; CDR3 length: 16; J gene: TRBJ1-2; D gene: TRBD1; clone size: NA
CDR3 DNA: TGCGCCAGCAGCCAAGATCGAAGACACCATACGCAGTATTTT; CDR3 protein: CASSQDRRHHTQYF; V gene: TRBV4-3; CDR3 length: 14; J gene: TRBJ2-3; D gene: NA; clone size: few
CDR3 DNA: TGCAGCGTAGGGGACAGAAATCTTAATGAGCAGTTCTTC; CDR3 protein: CSVGDRNLNEQFF; V gene: TRBV29-1; CDR3 length: 13; J gene: TRBJ2-1; D gene: TRBD1; clone size: NA
CDR3 DNA: TGCAGTGCCGCGATAGGGGGGCCCTACAATGAGCAGTTCTTC; CDR3 protein: CSAAIGGPYNEQFF; V gene: TRBV20-1; CDR3 length: 14; J gene: TRBJ2-1; D gene: NA; clone size: NA
CDR3 DNA: TGTGCCAGCAGTGTCCTGGGACCCCAGAGCTCCTACAATGAGCAGTTCTTC; CDR3 protein: CASSVLGPQSSYNEQFF; V gene: TRBV2; CDR3 length: 17; J gene: TRBJ2-1; D gene: NA; clone size: NA
CDR3 DNA: TGTGCTAGTGGTTCCTTCTATAATTCACCCCTCCACTTT; CDR3 protein: CASGSFYNSPLHF; V gene: TRBV12-5; CDR3 length: 13; J gene: TRBJ1-6; D gene: NA; clone size: NA
CDR3 DNA: TGTGCCAGCAGTCCGAAACTAGCGGGGATGACAGATACGCAGTATTTT; CDR3 protein: CASSPKLAGMTDTQYF; V gene: TRBV28; CDR3 length: 16; J gene: TRBJ2-3; D gene: TRBD2; clone size: NA
CDR3 DNA: TGTGCTATCCTCGAGGGTGTCTACGAGCAGTACTTC; CDR3 protein: CAILEGVYEQYF; V gene: TRBV6-1; CDR3 length: 12; J gene: TRBJ2-7; D gene: NA; clone size: NA
CDR3 DNA: TGTGCCAGCAGCCCCATCCTAACGAACACTGAAGCTTTCTTT; CDR3 protein: CASSPILTNTEAFF; V gene: TRBV5-5; CDR3 length: 14; J gene: TRBJ1-1; D gene: NA; clone size: NA
CDR3 DNA: TGCAGTGCTCACGCGCTAGCGGCAACGGGTACGCAGTATTTT; CDR3 protein: CSAHALAATGTQYF; V gene: TRBV20-1; CDR3 length: 14; J gene: TRBJ2-3; D gene: TRBD2; clone size: few
CDR3 DNA: TGTGCCAGCAGTGAATATACAGGGAGGGGTAACTATGGCTACACCTTC; CDR3 protein: CASSEYTGRGNYGYTF; V gene: TRBV25-1; CDR3 length: 16; J gene: TRBJ1-2; D gene: NA; clone size: few
CDR3 DNA: TGTGCCAGCAGCCAAGATACGGTGAAAGAGCAGTTCTTC; CDR3 protein: CASSQDTVKEQFF; V gene: TRBV4-2; CDR3 length: 13; J gene: TRBJ2-1; D gene: NA; clone size: few
CDR3 DNA: TGTGCCAGCAGCCACAGTGGGGGCCACTCCTACGAGCAGTTCTTC; CDR3 protein: CASSHSGGHSYEQFF; V gene: TRBV7-2; CDR3 length: 15; J gene: TRBJ2-1; D gene: NA; clone size: once
CDR3 DNA: TGTGCCAGCAGCCCCCCACTAGGAACCTCCTACAATGAGCAGTTCTTC; CDR3 protein: CASSPPLGTSYNEQFF; V gene: TRBV7-8; CDR3 length: 16; J gene: TRBJ2-1; D gene: NA; clone size: few
CDR3 DNA: TGTGCCAGTAGCACCAAGGGGGGCCTATCCCACCAAGAGACCCAGTACTTC; CDR3 protein: CASSTKGGLSHQETQYF; V gene: TRBV7-9; CDR3 length: 17; J gene: TRBJ2-5; D gene: NA; clone size: once
CDR3 DNA: TGTGCCAGCAGCCAAGACGTGATGGACGGTGAGCAGTTCTTC; CDR3 protein: CASSQDVMDGEQFF; V gene: TRBV4-2; CDR3 length: 14; J gene: TRBJ2-1; D gene: NA; clone size: few
CDR3 DNA: TGTGCCAGCAGTTTACGGACATCTAACCATGGCTACACCTTC; CDR3 protein: CASSLRTSNHGYTF; V gene: TRBV28; CDR3 length: 14; J gene: TRBJ1-2; D gene: NA; clone size: NA
CDR3 DNA: TGCGCCAGCAGCCAAGTAGAATGGTCAGATACGCAGTATTTT; CDR3 protein: CASSQVEWSDTQYF; V gene: TRBV4-3; CDR3 length: 14; J gene: TRBJ2-3; D gene: NA; clone size: NA
CDR3 DNA: TGTGCCAGCAGCTCGAACAGGGGGGGTGAAGCTTTCTTT; CDR3 protein: CASSSNRGGEAFF; V gene: TRBV7-3; CDR3 length: 13; J gene: TRBJ1-1; D gene: TRBD1; clone size: few
CDR3 DNA: TGTGCCAGCAGCTCGCTGGCAGGGGGCGCCGACTGGGACTATGGCTACACCTTC; CDR3 protein: CASSSLAGGADWDYGYTF; V gene: TRBV19; CDR3 length: 18; J gene: TRBJ1-2; D gene: TRBD1; clone size: NA
CDR3 DNA: TGTGCCGCCCTGGAGGCGACCTATGGCTACACCTTC; CDR3 protein: CAALEATYGYTF; V gene: TRBV6-5; CDR3 length: 12; J gene: TRBJ1-2; D gene: NA; clone size: NA
CDR3 DNA: TGTGCCAGCACCCCCAGCACCGTTTCGGAAGAGGACTATGGCTACACCTTC; CDR3 protein: CASTPSTVSEEDYGYTF; V gene: TRBV12-3/TRBV12-4; CDR3 length: 17; J gene: TRBJ1-2; D gene: NA; clone size: NA
CDR3 DNA: TGTGCCATCAGCCTCGGGCTCCTCGGGGAGACCCAGTACTTC; CDR3 protein: CAISLGLLGETQYF; V gene: TRBV10-3; CDR3 length: 14; J gene: TRBJ2-5; D gene: NA; clone size: NA
CDR3 DNA: TGTGCCAGCATTGATGGCCGCTATGGCTACACCTTC; CDR3 protein: CASIDGRYGYTF; V gene: TRBV6-1; CDR3 length: 12; J gene: TRBJ1-2; D gene: NA; clone size: NA
CDR3 DNA: TGTGCCATCACCTCAGGGACTAGCGACGATGAGCAGTTCTTC; CDR3 protein: CAITSGTSDDEQFF; V gene: TRBV10-3; CDR3 length: 14; J gene: TRBJ2-1; D gene: TRBD2; clone size: many
CDR3 DNA: TGCAGTGCAAGGGACAGGGGACCCGGGGAGCTGTTTTTT; CDR3 protein: CSARDRGPGELFF; V gene: TRBV20-1; CDR3 length: 13; J gene: TRBJ2-2; D gene: TRBD1; clone size: NA